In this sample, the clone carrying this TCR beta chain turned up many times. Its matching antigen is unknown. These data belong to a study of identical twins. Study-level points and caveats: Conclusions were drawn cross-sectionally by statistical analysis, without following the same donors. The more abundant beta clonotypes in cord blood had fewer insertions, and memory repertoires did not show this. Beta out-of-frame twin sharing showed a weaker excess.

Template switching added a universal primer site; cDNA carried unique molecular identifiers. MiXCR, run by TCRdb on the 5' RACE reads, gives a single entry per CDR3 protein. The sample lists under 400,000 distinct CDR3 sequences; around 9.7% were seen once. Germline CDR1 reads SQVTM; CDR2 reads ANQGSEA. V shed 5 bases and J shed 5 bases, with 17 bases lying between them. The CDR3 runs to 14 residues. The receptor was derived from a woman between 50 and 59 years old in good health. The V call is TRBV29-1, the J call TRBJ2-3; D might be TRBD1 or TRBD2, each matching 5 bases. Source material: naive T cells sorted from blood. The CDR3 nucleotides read TGCAGCGTTTCCAACCGGGACCCACAAGATACGCAGTATTTT. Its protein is CSVSNRDPQDTQYF.